This TCR beta chain is from a study of blood T cell repertoires in COVID-19. Background on the study: COVID-19 samples collected from the United States, Italy and Spain covered acute and convalescent phases. The analysed material was cDNA or gDNA that came from T cells, B-cell-depleted T cells, or PBMCs.

Germline lookup yields CDR1 SGDLS and CDR2 YYNGEE. The CDR3 loop spans 14 amino acids. J gave up 2 bases and V 2 bases, and 4 bases lay outside the gene matches. Per the study methods: Reference gene primer amplification gave estimated nucleated cell counts. Data came from immunoSEQ multiplex PCR; TCRdb stores just in-frame clones and leaves some out. V and J calls and clone size are as listed in that table; D and trimming were resolved from the DNA. Among 140,000 or so clones listed, roughly 89% were seen once. The chain carries TRBV9 and TRBJ2-7; 7 bases agree with TRBD1. The sequence was collected from a human donor in a cohort sampled during active COVID-19. Specimen: peripheral blood. The CDR3 DNA sequence: TGTGCCAGCAGCGTTGCCCAGGGGGCCTACGAGCAGTACTTC. Encoded protein: CASSVAQGAYEQYF.